Listed below are T cell receptor beta chains from one sample, sequenced in a study of blood T cell repertoires in COVID-19. Data came from immunoSEQ multiplex PCR; TCRdb stores just in-frame clones and leaves some out. The sample contains over 100,000 clones, less than 85% of which appear only once. Sequenced input: peripheral blood. Every receptor here comes from an older woman with acute or convalescent COVID-19. Both conserved end residues are trimmed from each CDR3. Some rows have no size entry. The others give once, few or many, or a class for an expanded clone.

CDR3aa,v_gene,j_gene,abundance
ASQQGNGASGYT,TRBV6-5,TRBJ1-2,-
ASSKETGGFNQPQH,TRBV5-5,TRBJ1-5,-
ASRPTVNYGYT,TRBV28,TRBJ1-2,few
ASDLSAGPDTQY,TRBV2,TRBJ2-3,-
ASSLAASGGYEQY,TRBV5-6,TRBJ2-7,-
ASNSSGNQPQH,TRBV6-4,TRBJ1-5,-
ASSSGGPGQGNLF,TRBV7-2,TRBJ1-4,-
ATSDWRRGEYGYT,TRBV24-1,TRBJ1-2,-
ASSSLQGTYGYT,TRBV18,TRBJ1-2,-
ASSIGLAGPLKLYNEQF,TRBV10-2,TRBJ2-1,few
ASSLRPGAYEQY,TRBV7-2,TRBJ2-7,-
ASSLQGYDTEAF,TRBV5-4,TRBJ1-1,-
ASRDPDSSPGYT,TRBV28,TRBJ1-2,-
ASSYKPGNTEAF,TRBV7-2,TRBJ1-1,-
SVDSGVDNEQF,TRBV29-1,TRBJ2-1,-
ASSRGNLADTQY,TRBV7-2,TRBJ2-3,-
ASSPSSRGNEQY,TRBV6-5,TRBJ2-7,-
ASTPGQGGTYEQY,TRBV11-2,TRBJ2-7,-
ASKGTGRYSNQPQH,TRBV27,TRBJ1-5,few
ASSYGRDTQY,TRBV11-3,TRBJ2-3,-
ASSLKGDRGFQLPQH,TRBV27,TRBJ1-5,-
ASRAQGNTEAF,TRBV2,TRBJ1-1,-
ASSLTASSYNEQF,TRBV7-8,TRBJ2-1,-
ASSLTSGEETQY,TRBV18,TRBJ2-5,once
ASRTGTANSYEQY,TRBV27,TRBJ2-7,-
ATSEGRGGNEKLF,TRBV24-1,TRBJ1-4,-
ASSSDRGSEKLF,TRBV5-1,TRBJ1-4,-
ASSRDRDRRQPQH,TRBV19,TRBJ1-5,few
ASSLEGGHPTDTQY,TRBV5-1,TRBJ2-3,-
ASSQDWQGYEQY,TRBV4-1,TRBJ2-7,-
ASSQEGQGRKAF,TRBV4-3,TRBJ1-1,once
ASSYPSGSWKLTGELF,TRBV6-2/TRBV6-3,TRBJ2-2,-
ASSLDENSPLH,TRBV7-9,TRBJ1-6,-
ASSLSDEKLF,TRBV11-2,TRBJ1-4,-
ASSGQRNTEAF,TRBV18,TRBJ1-1,-
ASSQGALEKLF,TRBV9,TRBJ1-4,-
ASSQEQTGEQY,TRBV14,TRBJ2-7,-
ASKEIGTGGNTIY,TRBV3-1/TRBV3-2,TRBJ1-3,few
ASSESGVPTGELF,TRBV2,TRBJ2-2,-
ASGHTSEPTRTQY,TRBV12-5,TRBJ2-3,-
ASSSSDYGYT,TRBV5-1,TRBJ1-2,-
ASTKRERDTGELF,TRBV7-8,TRBJ2-2,-
ATSDLTGPNYGYT,TRBV24-1,TRBJ1-2,-
ASSLGMTGDNEQF,TRBV28,TRBJ2-1,-
ASSLDRGYEQY,TRBV5-1,TRBJ2-7,-
ASSLHRVAETQY,TRBV27,TRBJ2-5,-
ASSPFHTGIGGEKLF,TRBV5-8,TRBJ1-4,once
ASSLSGVGLNEQF,TRBV5-4,TRBJ2-1,-
AAGGSTGELF,TRBV10-3,TRBJ2-2,-
ATERPQGRYGYT,TRBV7-8,TRBJ1-2,-
ASVQSFSNQPQH,TRBV2,TRBJ1-5,once
ASSSAGGGPGQPQH,TRBV6-5,TRBJ1-5,-
ATSRDLTGSGGYT,TRBV15,TRBJ1-2,-
ASSPGVAVPNSPLH,TRBV5-1,TRBJ1-6,-
ASSSGTVSGNTIY,TRBV6-5,TRBJ1-3,-
ASRDINPNEQF,TRBV2,TRBJ2-1,-
ASVSTGFNYGYT,TRBV28,TRBJ1-2,-